These T cell receptor beta chains were read from a single sample in a study of blood T cell repertoires in COVID-19. Repertoires were generated with immunoSEQ multiplex PCR, while TCRdb's copy carries only in-frame clones and drops some. The sample consists of under 150,000 clones, 70% to 90% of them appearing once. Sequences were obtained from peripheral blood. Receptors were obtained from a woman between 45 and 60 years old with acute or convalescent COVID-19. Each CDR3 is given with its conserved first and last residue. A D gene is named only where the DNA matches it firmly. Expanded clones get a size class; other rows say once, few or many, or leave the size out.

>NA|TRBJ1-6|NA|TRBV15
TGTGCCACCAGCAGAGCCCCAGGGACAAATAATTCACCCCTCCACTTT
CATSRAPGTNNSPLHF
>NA|TRBJ2-7|NA|TRBV5-1
TGCGCCAGCAGCCGGGTAGGGGACGAGCAGTACTTC
CASSRVGDEQYF
>NA|TRBJ1-1|NA|TRBV5-4
TGTGCCAGCAGCTTGGGAGGGATGAACACTGAAGCTTTCTTT
CASSLGGMNTEAFF
>NA|TRBJ2-5|TRBD1|TRBV24-1
TGTGCCACCAGTGATTTCCGGGACAGCCAAGAGACCCAGTACTTC
CATSDFRDSQETQYF
>NA|TRBJ1-5|TRBD1|TRBV7-8
TGTGCCAGCAGCCCCGGGGCAGGGGGCGGGCAGCCCCAGCATTTT
CASSPGAGGGQPQHF
>NA|TRBJ2-3|NA|TRBV13
TGTGCCAGCAGCTTAGGGGCCGGGTCGAGGGTTCCGCAGTATTTT
CASSLGAGSRVPQYF
>NA|TRBJ1-6|TRBD1|TRBV15
TGTGCCACCAGCAGCCGAACAGGGGAAGGGTCACCCCTCCACTTT
CATSSRTGEGSPLHF
>once|TRBJ1-1|NA|TRBV7-9
TGTGCCAGCAGCTTACTACTCGGGGACACTGAAGCTTTCTTT
CASSLLLGDTEAFF
>NA|TRBJ1-1|TRBD1|TRBV11-2
TGTGCCAGCAGACGGTTGGGGACAGGGTCCATTGAAGCTTTCTTT
CASRRLGTGSIEAFF
>NA|TRBJ2-7|TRBD1|TRBV7-2
TGTGCCAGCAGCCTTATGGGACAGACCTACGAGCAGTACTTC
CASSLMGQTYEQYF
>NA|TRBJ2-7|TRBD1|TRBV11-2
TGTGCCAGCAGCTCAACGACAGGGGCGAGCGACGAGCAGTACTTC
CASSSTTGASDEQYF
>NA|TRBJ2-2|NA|TRBV7-9
TGTGCCAGCAGCCCGTTCAACACCGGGGAGCTGTTTTTT
CASSPFNTGELFF
>NA|TRBJ1-1|TRBD1|TRBV9
TGTGCCAGCAGCGAGAGGACAGGGGGTCTTGGCACTGAAGCTTTCTTT
CASSERTGGLGTEAFF
>NA|TRBJ1-3|NA|TRBV19
TGTGCCAGTAGCCTACCCCGGGGGTATGCTGGAAACACCATATATTTT
CASSLPRGYAGNTIYF
>NA|TRBJ1-1|NA|TRBV4-1
TGCGCCAGCAGCCAAGATCCCCAGGGGAACACTGAAGCTTTCTTT
CASSQDPQGNTEAFF
>NA|TRBJ2-3|NA|TRBV9
TGTGCCAGCAGCGTAGATGACAGGCAGTATTTT
CASSVDDRQYF
>NA|TRBJ2-7|TRBD1|TRBV14
TGTGCCAGCAGCCCGGACAGGGGCTACGAGCAGTACTTC
CASSPDRGYEQYF
>NA|TRBJ1-1|NA|TRBV5-1
TGCGCCAGCAGCTTGGCGGGGGTGAGTGAAGCTTTCTTT
CASSLAGVSEAFF
>NA|TRBJ1-1|NA|TRBV6-5
TGTGCCAGCAGTTACGATAGGAGGAGTGAAGCTTTCTTT
CASSYDRRSEAFF
>NA|TRBJ2-2|NA|TRBV18
TGTGCCAGCTCACCACCGCTAGGTGCTTACACCGGGGAGCTGTTTTTT
CASSPPLGAYTGELFF
>NA|TRBJ1-6|TRBD1|TRBV7-2
TGTGCCAGCAGCTTAAGACAGGGGGGTTCACCCCTCCACTTT
CASSLRQGGSPLHF
>NA|TRBJ1-1|NA|TRBV20-1
TGCAGTGCTAGCGTCCTCACTGAAGCTTTCTTT
CSASVLTEAFF
>NA|TRBJ2-5|NA|TRBV30
TGTGCCTGGAGCCACAAGGGGGGGGAGACCCAGTACTTC
CAWSHKGGETQYF
>NA|TRBJ1-3|NA|TRBV11-2
TGTGCCAGCAGCCGCTCTGGAAACACCATATATTTT
CASSRSGNTIYF
>NA|TRBJ2-4|TRBD2|TRBV6-5
TGTGCCAGCAGTTACGGCGGGACTAGCGGGGACATTCAGTACTTC
CASSYGGTSGDIQYF
>NA|TRBJ2-4|NA|TRBV6-5
TGTGCCAGCAGTTCCGTCAGGGGAGCCAAAAACATTCAGTACTTC
CASSSVRGAKNIQYF
>NA|TRBJ2-3|NA|TRBV5-1
TGCGCCAGCAGCTTTGCGGACCGGGGGGCCCCCGATACGCAGTATTTT
CASSFADRGAPDTQYF
>NA|TRBJ2-1|TRBD1|TRBV5-1
TGCGCCAGCGTCCCGGGACAGGGTATCGATGAGCAGTTCTTC
CASVPGQGIDEQFF
>NA|TRBJ1-3|NA|TRBV7-9
TGTGCCAGCAGTCCCTCTGGGGGCGGCAAAAACACCATATATTTT
CASSPSGGGKNTIYF